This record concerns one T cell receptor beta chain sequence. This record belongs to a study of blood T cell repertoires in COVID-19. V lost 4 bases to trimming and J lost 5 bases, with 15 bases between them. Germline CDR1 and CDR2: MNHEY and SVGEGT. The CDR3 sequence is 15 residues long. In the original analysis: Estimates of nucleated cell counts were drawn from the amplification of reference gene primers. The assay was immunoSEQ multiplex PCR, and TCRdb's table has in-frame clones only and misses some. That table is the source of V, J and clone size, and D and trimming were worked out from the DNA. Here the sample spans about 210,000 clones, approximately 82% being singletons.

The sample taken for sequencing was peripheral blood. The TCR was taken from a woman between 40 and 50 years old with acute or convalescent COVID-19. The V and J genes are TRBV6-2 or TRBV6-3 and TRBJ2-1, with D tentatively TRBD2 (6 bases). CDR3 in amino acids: CASSSTGRRDNEQFF. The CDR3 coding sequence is TGTGCCAGCAGTTCTACCGGGAGAAGAGACAATGAGCAGTTCTTC.